The next 2 T cell receptor beta chains were all read from a single sample in a study of neurological immune-mediated disorders. One entry per CDR3 protein results from TCRdb running MiXCR on the 5' RACE reads. The sample holds approximately 36,000 distinct CDR3 sequences, around 10% seen once. The time point here: technical triplicate 1. The source material was PBMCs. These receptors all come from a man in his 60s with HTLV-1-associated myelopathy (HAM/TSP).

This clonotype was counted at least ten times. The V and J genes are TRBV2 and TRBJ1-2, with D possibly matching TRBD1 (6 bases). From germline, CDR1 is SNHLY and CDR2 FYNNEI. This CDR3 comprises 12 residues. V was trimmed by 11 bases and J by 7 bases, leaving 17 bases between them. CDR3 protein: CARAAGEGGYTF. The CDR3 region has the DNA TGTGCCCGAGCGGCAGGGGAAGGTGGCTACACCTTC.

Ten or more counts support this clonotype. The genes are TRBV5-1 and TRBJ2-7; D gene unclear. The germline V gene encodes CDR1 SGHRS and CDR2 YFSETQ. This CDR3 is built from 15 residues. Trimming took off 4 bases at V and 0 bases at J, with 14 bases between the two ends. The chain's CDR3 is CASSRTETGSYEQYF. CDR3 DNA: TGCGCCAGCAGCCGCACTGAAACCGGCTCCTACGAGCAGTACTTC.